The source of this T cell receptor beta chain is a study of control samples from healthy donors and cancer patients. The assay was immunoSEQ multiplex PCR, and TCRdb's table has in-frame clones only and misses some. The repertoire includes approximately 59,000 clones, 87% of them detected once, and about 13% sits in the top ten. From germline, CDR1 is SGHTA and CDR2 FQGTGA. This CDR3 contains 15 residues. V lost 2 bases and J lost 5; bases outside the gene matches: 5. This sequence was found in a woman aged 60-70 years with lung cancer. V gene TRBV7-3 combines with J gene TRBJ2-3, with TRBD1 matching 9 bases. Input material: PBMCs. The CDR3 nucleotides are TGTGCCAGCAGCTTATCACAGGGGGCTAGAGATACGCAGTATTTT. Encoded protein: CASSLSQGARDTQYF.